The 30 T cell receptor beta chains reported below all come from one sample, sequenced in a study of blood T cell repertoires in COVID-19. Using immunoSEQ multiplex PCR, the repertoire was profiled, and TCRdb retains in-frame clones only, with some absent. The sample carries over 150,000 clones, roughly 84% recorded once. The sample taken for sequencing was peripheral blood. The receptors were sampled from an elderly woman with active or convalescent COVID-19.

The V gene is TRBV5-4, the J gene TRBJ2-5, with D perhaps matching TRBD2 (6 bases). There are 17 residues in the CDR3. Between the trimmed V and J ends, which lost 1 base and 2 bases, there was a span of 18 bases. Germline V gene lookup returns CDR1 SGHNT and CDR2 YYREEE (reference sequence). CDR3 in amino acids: CASSLKFGGSGQETQYF. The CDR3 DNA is TGTGCCAGCAGCTTGAAGTTCGGGGGTAGTGGTCAAGAGACCCAGTACTTC. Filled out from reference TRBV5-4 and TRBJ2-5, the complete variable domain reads ETGVTQSPTHLIKTRGQQVTLRCSSQSGHNTVSWYQQALGQGPQFIFQYYREEENGRGNFPPRFSGLQFPNYSSELNVNALELDDSALYLCASSLKFGGSGQETQYFGPGTRLLVL.

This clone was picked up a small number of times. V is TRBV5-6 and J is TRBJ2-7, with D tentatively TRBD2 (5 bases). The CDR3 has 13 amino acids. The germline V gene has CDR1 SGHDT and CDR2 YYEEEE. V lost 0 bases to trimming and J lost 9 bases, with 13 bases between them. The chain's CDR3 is CASSLVEGQGQYF. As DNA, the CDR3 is TGTGCCAGCAGCTTGGTAGAGGGTCAAGGGCAGTACTTC. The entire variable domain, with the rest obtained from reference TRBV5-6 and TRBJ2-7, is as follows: DAGVTQSPTHLIKTRGQQVTLRCSPKSGHDTVSWYQQALGQGPQFIFQYYEEEERQRGNFPDRFSGHQFPNYSSELNVNALLLGDSALYLCASSLVEGQGQYFGPGTRLTVT.

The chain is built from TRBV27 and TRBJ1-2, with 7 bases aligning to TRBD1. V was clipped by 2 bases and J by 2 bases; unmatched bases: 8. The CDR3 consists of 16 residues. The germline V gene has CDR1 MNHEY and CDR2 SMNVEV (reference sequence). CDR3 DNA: TGTGCCAGCAGTTTAAACCCAGGGACAGAGAACTATGGCTACACCTTC. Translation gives CASSLNPGTENYGYTF.

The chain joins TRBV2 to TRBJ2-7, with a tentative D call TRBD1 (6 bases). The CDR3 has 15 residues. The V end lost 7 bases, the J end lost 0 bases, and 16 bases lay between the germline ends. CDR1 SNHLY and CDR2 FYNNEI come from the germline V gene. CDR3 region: CASTVQGRTSYEQYF. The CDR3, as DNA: TGTGCCAGCACCGTACAGGGCCGTACCTCCTACGAGCAGTACTTC.

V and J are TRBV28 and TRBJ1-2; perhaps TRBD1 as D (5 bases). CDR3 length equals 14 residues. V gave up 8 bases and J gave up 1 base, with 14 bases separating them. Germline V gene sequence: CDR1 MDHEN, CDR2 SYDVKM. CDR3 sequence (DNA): TGTGCCAGCGACACAGGACAACTTAACTATGGCTACACCTTC. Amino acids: CASDTGQLNYGYTF.

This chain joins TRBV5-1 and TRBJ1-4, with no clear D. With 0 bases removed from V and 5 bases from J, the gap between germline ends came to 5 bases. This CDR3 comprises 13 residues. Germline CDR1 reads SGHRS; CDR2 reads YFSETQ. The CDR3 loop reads CASSLVPNEKLFF. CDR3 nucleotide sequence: TGCGCCAGCAGCTTGGTCCCGAATGAAAAACTGTTTTTT.

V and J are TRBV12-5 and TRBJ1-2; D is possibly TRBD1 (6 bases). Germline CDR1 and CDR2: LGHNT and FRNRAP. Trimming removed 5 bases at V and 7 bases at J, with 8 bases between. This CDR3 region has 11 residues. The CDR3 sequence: CASGTGFGYTF. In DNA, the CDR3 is TGTGCTAGTGGTACAGGGTTTGGCTACACCTTC.

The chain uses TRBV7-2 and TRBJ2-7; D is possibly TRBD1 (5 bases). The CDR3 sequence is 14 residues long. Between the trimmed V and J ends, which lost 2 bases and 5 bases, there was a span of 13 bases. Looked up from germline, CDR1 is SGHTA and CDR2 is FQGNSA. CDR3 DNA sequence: TGTGCCAGCAGCTTAATGACAGCCGGCGACGAGCAGTACTTC. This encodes CASSLMTAGDEQYF.

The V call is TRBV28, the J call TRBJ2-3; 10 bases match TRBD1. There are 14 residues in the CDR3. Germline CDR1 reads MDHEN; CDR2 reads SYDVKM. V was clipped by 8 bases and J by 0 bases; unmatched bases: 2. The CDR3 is CASWDRGSTDTQYF. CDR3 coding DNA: TGTGCCAGCTGGGACAGGGGAAGCACAGATACGCAGTATTTT.

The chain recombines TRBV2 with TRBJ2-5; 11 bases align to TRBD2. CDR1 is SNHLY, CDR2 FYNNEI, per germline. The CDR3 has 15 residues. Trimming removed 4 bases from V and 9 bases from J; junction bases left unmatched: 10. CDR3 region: CASSGLAGRFGAQYF. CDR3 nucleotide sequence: TGTGCCAGCAGTGGACTAGCGGGACGATTCGGGGCCCAGTACTTC.

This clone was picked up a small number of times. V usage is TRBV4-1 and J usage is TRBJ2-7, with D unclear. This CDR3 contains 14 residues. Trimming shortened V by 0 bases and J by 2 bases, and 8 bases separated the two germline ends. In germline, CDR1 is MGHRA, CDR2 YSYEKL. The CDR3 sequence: CASSQEEVAYEQYF. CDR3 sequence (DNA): TGCGCCAGCAGCCAAGAAGAGGTCGCCTACGAGCAGTACTTC.

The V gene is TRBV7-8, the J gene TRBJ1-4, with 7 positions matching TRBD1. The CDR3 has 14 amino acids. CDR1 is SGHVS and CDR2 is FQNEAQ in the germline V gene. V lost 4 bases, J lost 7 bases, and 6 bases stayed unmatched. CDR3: CASSSGGSVEKLFF. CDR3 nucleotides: TGTGCCAGCAGCTCAGGGGGAAGTGTTGAAAAACTGTTTTTT.

CDR3 nucleotides: TGTGCCAGCTCTCAGGACAGGGGGGAGACCCAGTACTTC. Protein sequence: CASSQDRGETQYF. The chain uses TRBV18 and TRBJ2-5; 10 bases fit TRBD1. The CDR3 has 13 residues. The V and J ends lost 6 bases and 5 bases, in that order; junction bases with no gene match: 3. Germline loops: CDR1 KGHSH, CDR2 LQKENI.

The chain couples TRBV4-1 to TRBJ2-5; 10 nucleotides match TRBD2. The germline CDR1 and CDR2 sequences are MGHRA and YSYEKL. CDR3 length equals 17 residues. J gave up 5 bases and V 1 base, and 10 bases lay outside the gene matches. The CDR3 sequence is CASSQGGAAGGVETQYF. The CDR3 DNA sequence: TGCGCCAGCAGCCAAGGGGGTGCAGCGGGAGGGGTGGAGACCCAGTACTTC.

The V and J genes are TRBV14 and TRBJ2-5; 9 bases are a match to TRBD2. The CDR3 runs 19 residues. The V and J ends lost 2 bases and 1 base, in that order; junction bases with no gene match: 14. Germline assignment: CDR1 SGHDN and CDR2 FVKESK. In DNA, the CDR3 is TGTGCCAGCAGCCAACGCGGGCTCTTAGCGGGAGTTTTCCAAGAGACCCAGTACTTC. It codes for CASSQRGLLAGVFQETQYF.

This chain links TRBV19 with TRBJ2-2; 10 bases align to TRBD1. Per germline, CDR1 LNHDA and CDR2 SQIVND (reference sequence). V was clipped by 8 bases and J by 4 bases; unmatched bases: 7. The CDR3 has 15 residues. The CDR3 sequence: CASSRRDRGTGELFF. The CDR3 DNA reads TGTGCCAGTTCACGGCGGGACAGGGGCACCGGGGAGCTGTTTTTT.

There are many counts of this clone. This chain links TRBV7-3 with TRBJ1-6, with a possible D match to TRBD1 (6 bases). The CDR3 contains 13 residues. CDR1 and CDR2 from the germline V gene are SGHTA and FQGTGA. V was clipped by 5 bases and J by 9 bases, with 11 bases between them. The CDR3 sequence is CASSAGEGSPLHF. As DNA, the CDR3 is TGTGCCAGCAGCGCAGGGGAAGGTTCACCCCTCCACTTT. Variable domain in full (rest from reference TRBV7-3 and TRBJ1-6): GAGVSQTPSNKVTEKGKYVELRCDPISGHTALYWYRQSLGQGPEFLIYFQGTGAADDSGLPNDRFFAVRPEGSVSTLKIQRTERGDSAVYLCASSAGEGSPLHFGNGTRLTVT.

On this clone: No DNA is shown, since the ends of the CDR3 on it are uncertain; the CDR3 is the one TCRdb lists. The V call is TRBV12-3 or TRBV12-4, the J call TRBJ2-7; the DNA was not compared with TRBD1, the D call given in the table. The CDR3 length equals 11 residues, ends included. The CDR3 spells CASSFGPGRYF.

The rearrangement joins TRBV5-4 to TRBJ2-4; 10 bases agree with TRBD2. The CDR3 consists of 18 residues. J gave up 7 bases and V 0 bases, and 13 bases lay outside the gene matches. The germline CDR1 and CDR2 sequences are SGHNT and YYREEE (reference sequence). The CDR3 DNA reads TGTGCCAGCAGCTTGGAGCCGGGCAGGCTAGCGGGAGTCAACATTCAGTACTTC. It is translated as CASSLEPGRLAGVNIQYF.

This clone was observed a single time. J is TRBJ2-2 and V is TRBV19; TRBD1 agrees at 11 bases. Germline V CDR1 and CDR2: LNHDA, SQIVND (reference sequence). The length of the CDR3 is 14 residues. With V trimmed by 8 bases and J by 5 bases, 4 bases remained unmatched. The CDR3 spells CASGRDRGTGELFF. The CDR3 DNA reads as TGTGCCAGTGGCCGGGACAGGGGGACCGGGGAGCTGTTTTTT.

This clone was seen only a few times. Written as DNA, the CDR3 is TGTGCCAGCAGCTTTAGGGACAGGGGGATAAGTGGCTACACCTTC. Residues: CASSFRDRGISGYTF. The chain couples TRBV5-4 to TRBJ1-2, with TRBD1 matching 11 bases. With 2 bases clipped from V and 7 bases from J, the junction kept 7 bases outside the gene matches. Germline V gives CDR1 SGHNT, CDR2 YYREEE (reference sequence). CDR3 length: 15 residues. The full variable domain, with the rest looked up from reference TRBV5-4 and TRBJ1-2, is ETGVTQSPTHLIKTRGQQVTLRCSSQSGHNTVSWYQQALGQGPQFIFQYYREEENGRGNFPPRFSGLQFPNYSSELNVNALELDDSALYLCASSFRDRGISGYTFGSGTRLTVV.

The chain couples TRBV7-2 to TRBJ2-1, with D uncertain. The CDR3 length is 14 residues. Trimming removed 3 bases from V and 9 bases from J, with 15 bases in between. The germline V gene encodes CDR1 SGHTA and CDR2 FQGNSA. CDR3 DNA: TGTGCCAGCAGCTTTATCTCCCCTACTGGTGAGCAGTTCTTC. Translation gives CASSFISPTGEQFF.

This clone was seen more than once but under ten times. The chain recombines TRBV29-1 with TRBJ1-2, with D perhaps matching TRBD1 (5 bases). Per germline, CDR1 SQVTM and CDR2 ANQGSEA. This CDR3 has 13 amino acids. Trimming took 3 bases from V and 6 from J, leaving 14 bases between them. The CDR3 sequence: CSVEIRAVDGYTF. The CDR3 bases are TGCAGCGTTGAGATCAGGGCGGTCGATGGCTACACCTTC.

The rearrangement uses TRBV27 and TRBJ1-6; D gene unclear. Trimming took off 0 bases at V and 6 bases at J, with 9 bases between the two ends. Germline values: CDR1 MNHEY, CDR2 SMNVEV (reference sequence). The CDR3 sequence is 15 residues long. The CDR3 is CASSLSRRINSPLHF. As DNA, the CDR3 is TGTGCCAGCAGTTTATCGAGGAGGATTAATTCACCCCTCCACTTT.

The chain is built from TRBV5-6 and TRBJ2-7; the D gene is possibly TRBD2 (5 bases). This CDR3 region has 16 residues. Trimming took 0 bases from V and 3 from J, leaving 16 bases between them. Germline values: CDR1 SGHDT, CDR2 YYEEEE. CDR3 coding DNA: TGTGCCAGCAGCTTGGATGTTCCCTACCGGGGCTACGAGCAGTACTTC. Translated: CASSLDVPYRGYEQYF.

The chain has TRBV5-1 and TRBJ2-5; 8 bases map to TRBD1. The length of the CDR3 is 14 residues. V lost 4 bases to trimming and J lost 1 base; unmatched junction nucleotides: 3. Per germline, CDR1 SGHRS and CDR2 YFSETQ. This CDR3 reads CASSITGGQETQYF. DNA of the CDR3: TGCGCCAGCAGCATTACAGGGGGCCAAGAGACCCAGTACTTC.

The CDR3 region has the DNA TGCGCCAGCAGCCAAGTTGACAGGGATAATTCACCCCTCCACTTT. Residues: CASSQVDRDNSPLHF. The V call is TRBV4-1, the J call TRBJ1-6; TRBD1 matches 7 bases. The CDR3 extends over 15 amino acids. The V gene end was trimmed by 1 base and the J gene end by 5 bases; junction bases not matched to a gene: 2. CDR1 is MGHRA and CDR2 is YSYEKL in the germline V gene.

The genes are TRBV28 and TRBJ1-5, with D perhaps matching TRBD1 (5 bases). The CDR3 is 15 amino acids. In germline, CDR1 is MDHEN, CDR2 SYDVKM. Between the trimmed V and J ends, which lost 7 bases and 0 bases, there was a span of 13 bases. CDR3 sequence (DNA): TGTGCCAGCATCCTTCTGGGGGGTAGCAATCAGCCCCAGCATTTT. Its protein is CASILLGGSNQPQHF.

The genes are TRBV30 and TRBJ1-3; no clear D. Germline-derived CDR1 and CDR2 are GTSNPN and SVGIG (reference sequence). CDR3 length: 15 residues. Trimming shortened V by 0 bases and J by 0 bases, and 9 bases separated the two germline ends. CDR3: CAWSVVRSSGNTIYF. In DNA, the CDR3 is TGTGCCTGGAGTGTAGTGAGATCCTCTGGAAACACCATATATTTT.

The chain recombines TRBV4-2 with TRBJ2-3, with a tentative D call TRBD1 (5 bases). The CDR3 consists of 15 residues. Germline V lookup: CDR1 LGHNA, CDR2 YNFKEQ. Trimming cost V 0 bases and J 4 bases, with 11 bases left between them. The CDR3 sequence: CASSQDSTGADTQYF. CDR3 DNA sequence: TGTGCCAGCAGCCAAGATTCCACAGGAGCAGATACGCAGTATTTT.